Many counts were recorded for the clone carrying this T cell receptor beta chain. The antigen is undetermined. The data were obtained in a study of identical twins. Overall study results and limits: Modelling underestimated the level of out-of-frame TCR alpha sharing observed in monozygotic twins. Interpretation of the results relied on cross-sectional statistical analysis and not on following the same donors.

One entry per CDR3 protein, called by TCRdb with MiXCR from the 5' RACE reads. The sample consists of approximately 150,000 distinct CDR3 sequences, roughly 3.5% of them appearing once. Germline V gene sequence: CDR1 SQVTM, CDR2 ANQGSEA. V trimming: 3 bases; J trimming: 2 bases; junction bases outside the gene matches: 6. The CDR3 is made up of 14 amino acids. Sequenced input: memory T cells sorted from blood. The gene calls are TRBV29-1 and TRBJ2-7; 8 bases are a match to TRBD2. The sequence was collected from a young man in good health. CDR3 residues: CSVDIAGRPYEQYF. The CDR3, as DNA: TGCAGCGTTGATATAGCGGGAAGACCCTACGAGCAGTACTTC.